The 20 T cell receptor beta chains given below trace back to one sample, sequenced in a study of cytomegalovirus exposure and HLA in healthy donors. Primers: 60 Vbeta forward and 13 Jbeta reverse. Some clones are missing from TCRdb's copy, which holds only in-frame ones; the method was immunoSEQ multiplex PCR. This sample has around 90,000 clones, with 78% found just once. The sequencing sample was made of PBMCs. These receptors all stem from a woman aged 40 to 50 in good health and CMV-seronegative.

The genes are TRBV4-1 and TRBJ2-2; D is possibly TRBD1 (5 bases). With 0 bases removed from V and 3 bases from J, the gap between germline ends came to 11 bases. CDR1 MGHRA and CDR2 YSYEKL come from the germline V gene. The length of the CDR3 is 16 residues. CDR3 in amino acids: CASSQEAGYYTGELFF. CDR3 sequence (DNA): TGCGCCAGCAGCCAAGAGGCAGGGTATTACACCGGGGAGCTGTTTTTT.

V gene TRBV18 combines with J gene TRBJ1-5; 8 positions match TRBD1. Trimming at V came to 4 bases and at J to 4 bases, leaving 6 bases not matched to a gene. CDR3 size: 15 residues. Germline V gene data show CDR1 as KGHSH and CDR2 as LQKENI. The CDR3 spells CASSLGQGVNQPQHF. The CDR3 bases are TGTGCCAGCTCACTCGGACAGGGAGTGAATCAGCCCCAGCATTTT.

The chain uses TRBV28 and TRBJ1-4, with no clear D. The CDR3 is 14 amino acids. V lost 2 bases, J lost 0 bases, and 4 bases lay in between. Per germline, CDR1 MDHEN and CDR2 SYDVKM. This CDR3 is CASSLPATNEKLFF. As DNA, the CDR3 is TGTGCCAGCAGTTTACCTGCAACTAATGAAAAACTGTTTTTT.

This chain uses TRBV28 with TRBJ1-1; 7 bases are a match to TRBD1. V lost 6 bases, J lost 0 bases, and 4 bases stayed unmatched. CDR3 length equals 14 residues. The germline V gene encodes CDR1 MDHEN and CDR2 SYDVKM. CDR3 amino acids: CASSLTGMNTEAFF. CDR3 in DNA: TGTGCCAGCAGCCTGACAGGGATGAACACTGAAGCTTTCTTT.

This chain connects TRBV27 to TRBJ2-5; perhaps TRBD2 as D (7 bases). The CDR3 runs 16 residues. Germline V gene sequence: CDR1 MNHEY, CDR2 SMNVEV (reference sequence). Trimming cost V 5 bases and J 5 bases, with 21 bases left between them. CDR3 residues: CASSAQGGRGWETQYF. CDR3 nucleotides: TGTGCCAGCAGTGCCCAAGGGGGGAGGGGGTGGGAGACCCAGTACTTC.

This clone was observed a few times. The J gene is TRBJ2-5, the V gene TRBV4-1, with TRBD2 matching over 7 bases. From germline, CDR1 is MGHRA and CDR2 YSYEKL. This CDR3 region has 14 residues. V lost 0 bases to trimming and J lost 3 bases; unmatched junction nucleotides: 1. DNA of the CDR3: TGCGCCAGCAGCCAAGAAGGACTAGAAGAGACCCAGTACTTC. This translates into CASSQEGLEETQYF.

The chain couples TRBV11-3 to TRBJ2-1; 7 bases are shared with TRBD2. V was clipped by 6 bases and J by 4 bases; unmatched bases: 12. The CDR3 runs to 16 residues. The V gene's germline CDR1 is SGHNT and CDR2 YENEEA. CDR3 bases: TGTGCCAGCAGTCTATCGGGGGGAGTGCATTACAATGAGCAGTTCTTC. Translated: CASSLSGGVHYNEQFF.

The chain couples TRBV10-3 to TRBJ1-2, with TRBD1 as a possible D gene (6 bases). The V end was cut by 2 bases, the J end by 9 bases, with 13 bases between. CDR1 and CDR2 from the germline V gene are ENHRY and SYGVKD. This CDR3 has 13 residues. The CDR3 loop is CAISERDTSSYTF. CDR3 DNA sequence: TGTGCCATCAGTGAGCGGGACACTTCGAGCTACACCTTC.

This chain connects TRBV5-1 to TRBJ2-3; 9 nucleotides line up with TRBD1. Trimming took 7 bases from V and 2 from J; bases not matched to a gene: 11. The CDR3 is 16 amino acids. Germline V lookup: CDR1 SGHRS, CDR2 YFSETQ. The DNA for the CDR3 is TGCGCCAGCTCTATCTTGGGACAGGGATCCACAGATACGCAGTATTTT. It codes for CASSILGQGSTDTQYF.

The chain uses TRBV20-1 and TRBJ2-1; D is uncertain. The ends were cut back, 3 bases at V and 8 bases at J, with 8 bases in the middle. This CDR3 region has 11 residues. Germline V gene sequence: CDR1 DFQATT, CDR2 SNEGSKA (reference sequence). The CDR3 bases are TGCAGTGCTAGTATGGTAGATGAGCAGTTCTTC. It specifies CSASMVDEQFF.

The V gene is TRBV27, the J gene TRBJ2-1; 10 nucleotides match TRBD2. The CDR3 totals 14 residues. The V gene's germline CDR1 is MNHEY and CDR2 SMNVEV (reference sequence). V was clipped by 5 bases and J by 15 bases; unmatched bases: 13. The CDR3 DNA reads as TGTGCCAGCAGTCGGACCCTCAGCGGGAGGGCCCCGTTCTTC. It yields the protein CASSRTLSGRAPFF.

The rearrangement links TRBV7-9 to TRBJ1-1, with 12 positions matching TRBD1. CDR3 size: 15 residues. CDR1 and CDR2 (germline): SEHNR, FQNEAQ (reference sequence). The V and J ends lost 4 bases and 10 bases, in that order; junction bases with no gene match: 10. CDR3 in DNA: TGTGCCAGCAGCTCAACCGGGACAGGGGGCAGGGGAGCTTTCTTT. This translates into CASSSTGTGGRGAFF.

This clone was observed a handful of times. This sequence joins TRBV6-1 and TRBJ1-2; TRBD1 aligns across 7 bases. Germline lookup yields CDR1 MNHNS and CDR2 SASEGT. V lost 2 bases, J lost 5 bases, and 5 bases stayed unmatched. The CDR3 is made up of 14 amino acids. The CDR3 DNA sequence: TGTGCCAGCAGTGAACGGGGACAGTCTTATGGCTACACCTTC. Its translation: CASSERGQSYGYTF.

A single count supports this clone. V gene TRBV28 combines with J gene TRBJ2-5; D is perhaps TRBD1 (5 bases). The V gene lost 8 bases and the J gene lost 1 base, with 5 bases spanning the gap. CDR1 and CDR2 (germline): MDHEN, SYDVKM. The length of the CDR3 is 11 residues. The CDR3 protein is CASDSQETQYF. In DNA form, the CDR3 reads TGTGCCAGCGACAGCCAAGAGACCCAGTACTTC.

The genes are TRBV5-1 and TRBJ2-7; 10 bases map to TRBD1. With V trimmed by 0 bases and J by 6 bases, 6 bases remained unmatched. The CDR3 length is 15 residues. Germline CDR1 reads SGHRS; CDR2 reads YFSETQ. This chain's CDR3 is CASSLGQGAMFEQYF. In nucleotides, the CDR3 is TGCGCCAGCAGCTTGGGACAGGGGGCAATGTTCGAGCAGTACTTC. Based on the CDR3 plus reference TRBV5-1 and TRBJ2-7, the full variable domain is KAGVTQTPRYLIKTRGQQVTLSCSPISGHRSVSWYQQTPGQGLQFLFEYFSETQRNKGNFPGRFSGRQFSNSRSEMNVSTLELGDSALYLCASSLGQGAMFEQYFGPGTRLTVT.

This clone was seen once. The V and J genes are TRBV19 and TRBJ1-2; 10 bases line up with TRBD1. The CDR3 sequence is 15 residues long. J lost 8 bases, V lost 1 base, and 7 bases had no gene match. In germline, CDR1 is LNHDA, CDR2 SQIVND (reference sequence). The CDR3 loop is CASSIARDRGPGYTF. The CDR3, as DNA: TGTGCCAGTAGTATAGCCAGAGACAGGGGGCCGGGCTACACCTTC.

The chain recombines TRBV7-9 with TRBJ2-7; 11 nucleotides agree with TRBD2. Germline-derived CDR1 and CDR2 are SEHNR and FQNEAQ (reference sequence). V was clipped by 8 bases and J by 5 bases; unmatched bases: 5. CDR3 size: 13 residues. The CDR3 DNA reads TGTGCCAGCGGCAATAGCGGGAGGGACGAGCAGTACTTC. Amino acids: CASGNSGRDEQYF.

The chain couples TRBV29-1 to TRBJ1-2; 8 nucleotides agree with TRBD1. The junction had 9 bases not matched to a gene; V was cut back by 4 bases and J by 5 bases. The CDR3 is 14 amino acids. CDR1 is SQVTM, CDR2 ANQGSEA, per germline. CDR3 sequence: CSVGQGAREYGYTF. The DNA for the CDR3 is TGCAGCGTTGGGCAGGGGGCGCGAGAGTATGGCTACACCTTC.

V is TRBV10-1 and J is TRBJ2-2, with TRBD1 matching 9 bases. The CDR3 loop spans 16 amino acids. V was clipped by 3 bases and J by 5 bases; unmatched bases: 7. The germline V gene has CDR1 WNHNN and CDR2 SYGVQD (reference sequence). The CDR3 DNA reads as TGCGCCAGCAGTGACCTCGGACAGGGGAAGACCGGGGAGCTGTTTTTT. It specifies CASSDLGQGKTGELFF.

The V gene is TRBV5-4, the J gene TRBJ2-7; TRBD1 agrees at 8 bases. This CDR3 is 19 amino acids long. Trimming at V came to 2 bases and at J to 0 bases, leaving 16 bases not matched to a gene. Germline CDR1 reads SGHNT; CDR2 reads YYREEE (reference sequence). This chain's CDR3 is CASSFGRDRLSFSSYEQYF. The CDR3 nucleotides are TGTGCCAGCAGCTTTGGGCGGGACAGGTTATCTTTTAGCTCCTACGAGCAGTACTTC.